The count of the clone carrying this TCR beta chain is one. This sample was included in a study of cytotoxic CD8 clonotypes in ibrutinib-treated CLL. Repertoires were generated with immunoSEQ multiplex PCR, while TCRdb's copy carries only in-frame clones and drops some. The sample has fewer than 300,000 clones, less than 85% seen once. Trimming cost V 5 bases and J 7 bases; bases outside gene matches: 17. CDR3 length equals 20 residues. CDR1 is LNHDA, CDR2 SQIVND, per germline (reference sequence). The source of this sequence is a human donor with chronic lymphocytic leukemia. V usage is TRBV19 and J usage is TRBJ2-1; 16 nucleotides align to TRBD2. The sequenced sample was PBMCs, obtained at disease progression, from a patient treated with ibrutinib. In DNA form, the CDR3 reads TGTGCCAGTAGTGGGGCTATCCCGGGACTAGCGGGAGGGCCTAGGAATGAGCAGTTCTTC. Amino acids: CASSGAIPGLAGGPRNEQFF.